This T cell receptor (beta chain) was retrieved from a study of blood T cell repertoires in COVID-19. Overall study context: The United States, Italy and Spain provided the acute and convalescent COVID-19 samples. The cDNA or gDNA used as material had been derived from T cells, B-cell-depleted T cells, or PBMCs.

Authors' analysis steps: Amplification of reference gene primers provided the estimated nucleated cell counts. Sequencing used immunoSEQ multiplex PCR; TCRdb keeps in-frame clones, though not all of them. V and J calls and clone size follow that table, whereas D and trimming were derived from the DNA. Here the sample spans hundreds of thousands of clones, around 88% being singletons. CDR1 and CDR2 (germline): SGHDN, FVKESK. Between the trimmed V and J ends, which lost 0 bases and 10 bases, there was a span of 18 bases. The CDR3 contains 15 residues. The sequenced sample consisted of peripheral blood. The receptor comes from an older woman with COVID-19, enrolled during active disease. The V call is TRBV14, the J call TRBJ1-2; TRBD1 might be the D (6 bases). The CDR3 region has the DNA TGTGCCAGCAGCCAAGATCCGGACAGAAGGGCGGTCTACACCTTC. Translated, it gives CASSQDPDRRAVYTF.